The 16 T cell receptor beta chains below were found in one sample sequenced in a study of CD8 T cells in Susac syndrome. An input of about 0.45 to 1 ug of RNA was subjected to reverse transcription using random hexamers. TCRdb analysed the immunoSEQ multiplex PCR reads with MiXCR anew, one entry per CDR3 protein. Of about 180,000 distinct CDR3 sequences listed, almost 96% are singletons. Sequenced sample: CD4+ T cells from PBMCs. The receptor source for this set is a human donor with multiple sclerosis.

V gene TRBV27 combines with J gene TRBJ1-1; TRBD1 aligns across 8 bases. With V trimmed by 5 bases and J by 5 bases, 16 bases remained unmatched. CDR1 and CDR2 (germline): MNHEY, SMNVEV (reference sequence). The CDR3 runs 17 residues. CDR3: CASSVLPGGEGLTEAFF. In nucleotides, the CDR3 is TGTGCCAGCAGTGTCCTCCCAGGGGGCGAGGGTCTGACTGAAGCTTTCTTT.

The chain carries TRBV6-5 and TRBJ1-4; D not resolved. This CDR3 is 12 amino acids long. Per the germline V gene, CDR1 is MNHEY and CDR2 is SVGAGI. The CDR3 protein is CAYRRNNEKLFF. The DNA for the CDR3 is TGTGCATACCGGAGGAACAATGAAAAACTGTTTTTT.

The chain is built from TRBV20-1 and TRBJ1-2; 10 bases agree with TRBD1. Germline V gene sequence: CDR1 DFQATT, CDR2 SNEGSKA (reference sequence). The V gene end was trimmed by 4 bases and the J gene end by 2 bases; junction bases not matched to a gene: 4. There are 14 residues in the CDR3. The CDR3 DNA follows: TGCAGTGCTATAACGACAGGGGGCAACTATGGCTACACCTTC. This encodes CSAITTGGNYGYTF.

This chain connects TRBV5-1 to TRBJ2-7, with 7 bases fitting TRBD2. The CDR3 has 15 amino acids. V was clipped by 2 bases and J by 0 bases; unmatched bases: 5. Germline V gene data show CDR1 as SGHRS and CDR2 as YFSETQ. Written as DNA, the CDR3 is TGCGCCAGCAGCTTCCTAGCGGAATCCTCCTACGAGCAGTACTTC. Its translation is CASSFLAESSYEQYF.

The V call is TRBV7-2, the J call TRBJ2-1, with 8 bases matching TRBD2. J was trimmed by 4 bases and V by 0 bases; bases with no gene match: 2. Germline assignment: CDR1 SGHTA and CDR2 FQGNSA. The CDR3 runs 15 residues. Written as DNA, the CDR3 is TGTGCCAGCAGCTTAGCCCCTAGCGGGTACAATGAGCAGTTCTTC. As protein: CASSLAPSGYNEQFF.

J is TRBJ1-3 and V is TRBV5-1, with TRBD1 matching 8 bases. The CDR3 is made up of 16 amino acids. J gave up 0 bases and V 4 bases, and 6 bases lay outside the gene matches. Germline V gene data show CDR1 as SGHRS and CDR2 as YFSETQ. The CDR3 bases are TGCGCCAGCAGCCGTGGACAGGGAAACTCTGGAAACACCATATATTTT. Amino acid sequence: CASSRGQGNSGNTIYF.

CDR3 protein: CASSFTGTEAFF. The DNA of the CDR3 is TGTGCCAGCAGCTTTACCGGGACGGAAGCTTTCTTT. This rearrangement joins TRBV5-8 to TRBJ1-1; D may be TRBD1 (5 bases). The CDR3 totals 12 residues. Between the trimmed V and J ends, which lost 2 bases and 8 bases, there was a span of 10 bases. Germline V gene data show CDR1 as SGHTS and CDR2 as YDEGEE.

The rearrangement uses TRBV3-1 and TRBJ2-2; a weak D match, TRBD1 (5 bases). V dropped 2 bases and J dropped 7 bases, with 11 bases sitting between them. This CDR3 is 14 amino acids long. Germline V gene lookup returns CDR1 LGHDT and CDR2 YNNKEL (reference sequence). DNA for the CDR3: TGTGCCAGCAGCCAATTCCAGGGTAGCGGGGAGCTGTTTTTT. It codes for CASSQFQGSGELFF.

The chain carries TRBV6-6 and TRBJ2-5; tentatively, D is TRBD1 (5 bases). Trimming cost V 2 bases and J 4 bases, with 11 bases left between them. Germline CDR1 MNHNY, CDR2 SVGAGI (reference sequence). The CDR3 is 14 amino acids. CDR3 region: CASSYLVTAETQYF. DNA of the CDR3: TGTGCCAGCAGTTACCTGGTGACAGCAGAGACCCAGTACTTC.

The CDR3 sequence: CAWSVPAGLQGWHNEQFF. The CDR3 region has the DNA TGTGCCTGGAGTGTACCGGCAGGGCTCCAAGGCTGGCATAATGAGCAGTTCTTC. J is TRBJ2-1 and V is TRBV30; D perhaps matches TRBD1 (5 bases). Germline values: CDR1 GTSNPN, CDR2 SVGIG (reference sequence). V dropped 0 bases and J dropped 7 bases, with 25 bases sitting between them. This CDR3 contains 18 residues.

The V gene is TRBV29-1, the J gene TRBJ1-2, with 7 bases fitting TRBD1. Germline trimming cut 4 bases from V and 0 bases from J; bases unmatched to any gene: 8. Germline V lookup: CDR1 SQVTM, CDR2 ANQGSEA. This CDR3 spans 15 amino acids. The CDR3 DNA follows: TGCAGCGTTGGACAGGGCCCTGGCGCTAACTATGGCTACACCTTC. It translates to CSVGQGPGANYGYTF.

This chain joins TRBV20-1 and TRBJ2-7; D is unresolved. Trimming stripped 0 bases from V and 0 bases from J, with 6 bases between. This CDR3 spans 13 amino acids. CDR1 and CDR2 from the germline V gene are DFQATT and SNEGSKA (reference sequence). CDR3 amino acids: CSARDPVSYEQYF. CDR3 nucleotides: TGCAGTGCTAGAGATCCGGTCTCCTACGAGCAGTACTTC.

The rearrangement links TRBV3-1 to TRBJ1-5, with D unresolved. Germline lookup yields CDR1 LGHDT and CDR2 YNNKEL (reference sequence). Trimming pared 4 bases from V and 3 bases from J, leaving 10 bases between. The CDR3 is made up of 14 amino acids. CDR3 amino acids: CASSPSGSNQPQHF. CDR3 nucleotide sequence: TGTGCCAGCAGCCCCTCCGGCTCCAATCAGCCCCAGCATTTT.

The rearrangement uses TRBV29-1 and TRBJ2-3; D tentatively reads TRBD1 or TRBD2 (5 bases each). In germline, CDR1 is SQVTM, CDR2 ANQGSEA. V dropped 7 bases and J dropped 12 bases, with 23 bases sitting between them. The CDR3 loop spans 13 amino acids. The CDR3 DNA reads TGCAGCGGGACGGGGCAGGCCCAAACTTTACAGTATTTT. Translating gives CSGTGQAQTLQYF.

The chain carries TRBV4-2 and TRBJ1-1, with D unclear. The V end lost 3 bases, the J end lost 3 bases, and 14 bases lay between the germline ends. Germline V gene data show CDR1 as LGHNA and CDR2 as YNFKEQ. The length of the CDR3 is 15 residues. The CDR3 bases are TGTGCCAGCAGCCAGCCCCGGGCGGCGGACACTGAAGCTTTCTTT. Translating gives CASSQPRAADTEAFF.

The chain is built from TRBV27 and TRBJ1-1; D might be TRBD1 (5 bases). CDR1 MNHEY and CDR2 SMNVEV come from the germline V gene (reference sequence). This CDR3 region has 14 residues. Trimming shortened V by 2 bases and J by 14 bases, and 21 bases separated the two germline ends. The CDR3 coding sequence is TGTGCCAGCAGTTTAGGGGGACGGAGGGTGGGAGGCTTCTTT. It is translated as CASSLGGRRVGGFF.